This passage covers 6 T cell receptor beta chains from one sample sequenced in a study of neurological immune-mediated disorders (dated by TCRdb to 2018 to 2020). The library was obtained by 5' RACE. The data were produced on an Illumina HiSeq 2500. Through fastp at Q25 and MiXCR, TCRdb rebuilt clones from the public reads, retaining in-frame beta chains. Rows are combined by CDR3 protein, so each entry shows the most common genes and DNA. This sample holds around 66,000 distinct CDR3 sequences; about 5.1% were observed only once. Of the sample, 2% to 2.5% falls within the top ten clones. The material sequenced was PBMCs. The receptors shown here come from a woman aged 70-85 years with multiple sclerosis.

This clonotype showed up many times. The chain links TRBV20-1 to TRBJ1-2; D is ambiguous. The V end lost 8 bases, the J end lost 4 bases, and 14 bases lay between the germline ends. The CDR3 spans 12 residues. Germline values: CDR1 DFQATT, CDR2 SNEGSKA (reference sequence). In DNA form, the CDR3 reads TGCAGTTCAAGGGAAGGCCTCTATGGCTACACCTTC. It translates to CSSREGLYGYTF.

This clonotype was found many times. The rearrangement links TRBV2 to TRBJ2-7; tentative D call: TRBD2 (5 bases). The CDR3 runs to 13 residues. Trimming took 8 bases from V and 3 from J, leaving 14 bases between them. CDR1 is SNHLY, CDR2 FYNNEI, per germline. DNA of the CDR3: TGTGCCAGCGGCCGCGGGCAGGACTACGAGCAGTACTTC. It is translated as CASGRGQDYEQYF.

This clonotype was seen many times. The CDR3 DNA reads TGCAGTGCTACCAACTGGGGGGAAGGGGGAGCTTTCTTT. This sequence encodes CSATNWGEGGAFF. V gene TRBV20-1 combines with J gene TRBJ1-1; TRBD1 is a possible D gene (6 bases). V was shortened by 4 bases and J by 10 bases, with 19 bases between the two germline ends. The CDR3 extends over 13 amino acids. Per the germline V gene, CDR1 is DFQATT and CDR2 is SNEGSKA (reference sequence).

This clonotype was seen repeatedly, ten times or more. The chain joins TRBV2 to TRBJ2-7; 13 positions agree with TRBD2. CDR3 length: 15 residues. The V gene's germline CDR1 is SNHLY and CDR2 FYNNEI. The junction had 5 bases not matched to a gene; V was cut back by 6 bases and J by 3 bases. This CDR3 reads CASRERTSGSYEQYF. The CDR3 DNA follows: TGTGCCAGCAGAGAGCGGACTAGCGGGAGCTACGAGCAGTACTTC. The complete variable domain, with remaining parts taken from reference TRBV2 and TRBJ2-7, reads EPEVTQTPSHQVTQMGQEVILRCVPISNHLYFYWYRQILGQKVEFLVSFYNNEISEKSEIFDDQFSVERPDGSNFTLKIRSTKLEDSAMYFCASRERTSGSYEQYFGPGTRLTVT.

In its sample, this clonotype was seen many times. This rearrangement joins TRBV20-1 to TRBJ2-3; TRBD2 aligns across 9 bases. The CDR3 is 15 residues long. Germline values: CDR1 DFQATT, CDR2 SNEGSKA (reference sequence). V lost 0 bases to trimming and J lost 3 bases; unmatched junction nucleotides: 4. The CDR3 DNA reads TGCAGTGCTAGAGATAGCGGGGGTTTTACAGATACGCAGTATTTT. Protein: CSARDSGGFTDTQYF.

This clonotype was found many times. The CDR3 coding sequence is TGTGCCAGCTCACCGATGACCCGTTCAGGGGAAAGCCTCCACTTT. Its translation: CASSPMTRSGESLHF. The chain uses TRBV18 and TRBJ1-6; D is possibly TRBD1 (6 bases). Trimming left V 3 bases short and J 15 bases short, with 21 bases between. CDR3 length: 15 amino acids. Germline V lookup: CDR1 KGHSH, CDR2 LQKENI. Complete variable domain (other parts from reference TRBV18 and TRBJ1-6): NAGVMQNPRHLVRRRGQEARLRCSPMKGHSHVYWYRQLPEEGLKFMVYLQKENIIDESGMPKERFSAEFPKEGPSILRIQQVVRGDSAAYFCASSPMTRSGESLHFGNGTRLTVT.